Listed below are T cell receptor beta chains from one sample, sequenced in a study of shared clonotypes between healthy human individuals. Some clones are missing from TCRdb's copy, which holds only in-frame ones; the method was immunoSEQ multiplex PCR. Found here are some 1.4 million clones, around 95% of them singletons; the top ten hold 1.2%. The sequencing input was naive CD4+ T cells sorted from blood. Every receptor here comes from a man aged 30 to 45 in good health. Both conserved end residues are part of each CDR3. The D gene is left open where the match is weak. Size tells how often a clone was seen (once, few, many) or the class of an expanded clone, and some rows leave it out.

NA,TRBJ2-1,TRBV10-1,NA,16,CASSENDFGRGNEQFF,TGCGCCAGCAGTGAGAACGATTTTGGGAGAGGCAATGAGCAGTTCTTC
NA,TRBJ1-2,TRBV2,NA,12,CASSARERGYTF,TGTGCCAGCAGTGCCAGGGAACGCGGCTACACCTTC
NA,TRBJ2-7,TRBV7-9,TRBD1,15,CASSIRGTGVDEQYF,TGTGCCAGCAGCATAAGGGGGACAGGGGTTGACGAGCAGTACTTC
NA,TRBJ1-5,TRBV7-9,TRBD1,13,CASSQGQNQPQHF,TGTGCCAGCAGCCAGGGACAGAATCAGCCCCAGCATTTT
few,TRBJ1-2,TRBV5-1,NA,14,CASSLSGHDYGYTF,TGCGCCAGCAGCTTATCTGGACACGACTATGGCTACACCTTC
NA,TRBJ1-5,TRBV19,TRBD1,16,CASSATGTGWKEPQHF,TGTGCCAGTAGTGCCACCGGGACAGGTTGGAAGGAGCCCCAGCATTTT
NA,TRBJ2-7,TRBV5-6,NA,11,CASSLAAEQYF,TGTGCCAGCAGCTTGGCGGCAGAGCAGTACTTC
NA,TRBJ2-5,TRBV5-1,NA,16,CASSPPGWAAEETQYF,TGCGCCAGCAGCCCTCCCGGGTGGGCAGCCGAAGAGACCCAGTACTTC
NA,TRBJ1-1,TRBV2,NA,13,CASSEREATEAFF,TGTGCCAGCAGTGAAAGGGAAGCCACTGAAGCTTTCTTT
NA,TRBJ2-1,TRBV28,NA,17,CASSVLTGTQGLDEQFF,TGTGCCAGCAGTGTACTTACCGGGACACAAGGTTTGGATGAGCAGTTCTTC
NA,TRBJ2-2,TRBV27,NA,18,CASSLSTVAGGSAGELFF,TGTGCCAGCAGTTTATCCACAGTCGCCGGGGGCTCGGCCGGGGAGCTGTTTTTT
NA,TRBJ1-1,TRBV5-1,NA,13,CASSLVPTVEAFF,TGCGCCAGCAGCTTGGTGCCGACAGTTGAAGCTTTCTTT
NA,TRBJ2-7,TRBV5-4,NA,15,CASSGWGSLSYEQYF,TGTGCCAGCAGCGGCTGGGGGTCTCTCTCCTACGAGCAGTACTTC
NA,TRBJ2-1,TRBV5-4,TRBD2,17,CASSPVVTSGSYNEQFF,TGTGCCAGCAGCCCGGTGGTCACTAGCGGCTCCTACAATGAGCAGTTCTTC
NA,TRBJ2-5,TRBV5-4,NA,14,CASSSDGGRETQYF,TGTGCCAGCAGCTCCGACGGGGGGCGAGAGACCCAGTACTTC
NA,TRBJ1-4,TRBV9,TRBD1,15,CASSPRTGVYEKLFF,TGTGCCAGCAGCCCCCGGACAGGGGTTTATGAAAAACTGTTTTTT
once,TRBJ1-2,TRBV7-2,NA,14,CASSTFSGVGGYTF,TGTGCCAGCAGCACTTTTTCAGGGGTCGGTGGCTACACCTTC
NA,TRBJ2-2,TRBV2,NA,12,CASNRDPGELFF,TGTGCCAGCAATAGGGATCCCGGGGAGCTGTTTTTT
NA,TRBJ1-2,TRBV6-6,NA,13,CASSSPQVYGYTF,TGTGCCAGCAGTTCCCCACAAGTATATGGCTACACCTTC
NA,TRBJ1-3,TRBV15,NA,15,CATSRDLAAGNTIYF,TGTGCCACCAGCAGAGATCTAGCAGCTGGAAACACCATATATTTT
NA,TRBJ2-1,TRBV10-1,TRBD2,15,CASSAGLALYNEQFF,TGCGCCAGCAGCGCGGGACTAGCGTTGTACAATGAGCAGTTCTTC
NA,TRBJ2-7,TRBV7-2,NA,15,CASSLAGGNVYEQYF,TGTGCCAGCAGCTTAGCCGGCGGGAATGTCTACGAGCAGTACTTC
NA,TRBJ1-4,TRBV7-2,NA,13,CASSLGINEKLFF,TGTGCCAGCAGCTTAGGGATCAATGAAAAACTGTTTTTT
NA,TRBJ2-3,TRBV5-6,TRBD1,15,CASSFRQGAADTQYF,TGTGCCAGCAGCTTTAGACAGGGGGCGGCAGATACGCAGTATTTT
NA,TRBJ2-1,TRBV7-9,NA,12,CASSLANNEQFF,TGTGCCAGCAGCTTAGCGAACAATGAGCAGTTCTTC
NA,TRBJ1-2,TRBV28,TRBD1,15,CASSSDRGRAYGYTF,TGTGCCAGCAGTTCAGACAGGGGGCGGGCCTATGGCTACACCTTC
NA,TRBJ2-2,TRBV2,TRBD2,15,CASSLAGGRNGELFF,TGTGCCAGCAGCCTAGCGGGAGGGCGGAACGGGGAGCTGTTTTTT
once,TRBJ2-7,TRBV15,TRBD1,15,CATSRGQGAPREQYF,TGTGCCACCAGCAGAGGACAGGGAGCCCCCCGCGAGCAGTACTTC
NA,TRBJ2-2,TRBV7-6,NA,14,CASSLKGTTGELFF,TGTGCCAGCAGCTTAAAGGGAACCACCGGGGAGCTGTTTTTT
NA,TRBJ2-2,TRBV2,TRBD1,14,CASSTGQATGELFF,TGTGCCAGCAGTACCGGACAGGCGACCGGGGAGCTGTTTTTT
NA,TRBJ1-1,TRBV5-4,NA,14,CASSPTRGGTEAFF,TGTGCCAGCAGCCCCACTCGCGGGGGCACTGAAGCTTTCTTT
NA,TRBJ1-2,TRBV28,NA,11,CASSGRYGYTF,TGTGCCAGCAGTGGTCGGTATGGCTACACCTTC
NA,TRBJ2-3,TRBV18,NA,13,CASSPMTTDTQYF,TGTGCCAGCTCACCAATGACAACTGATACGCAGTATTTT
NA,TRBJ2-7,TRBV4-1,NA,16,CASSQGTGQGPYEQYF,TGCGCCAGCAGCCAAGGTACAGGCCAGGGACCCTACGAGCAGTACTTC